The 26 T cell receptor beta chains reported below all come from one sample, sequenced in a study of graft-versus-host responses after intestinal transplantation. Sequencing used immunoSEQ multiplex PCR; TCRdb keeps in-frame clones, though not all of them. Counted here are about 120,000 clones, 90% occurring once; the ten biggest clones make up about 0.18%. For these TCRs, the target antigens are not known. The specimen comprised unstimulated CD4+ T cells sorted from spleen or lymph node cells, sampled before intestinal transplant. The source is a human donor who received an intestinal transplant.

This chain joins TRBV27 and TRBJ2-7, with TRBD1 identical over 7 bases. This CDR3 has 14 residues. Germline V CDR1 and CDR2: MNHEY, SMNVEV (reference sequence). Trimming cost V 5 bases and J 5 bases; bases outside gene matches: 9. CDR3 DNA: TGTGCCAGCAGTCCCCGACAGGGACAGAACGAGCAGTACTTC. Encoded protein: CASSPRQGQNEQYF.

The CDR3 spells CASSYRGLTYNEQFF. DNA for the CDR3: TGTGCCAGCAGTTACCGGGGACTAACCTACAATGAGCAGTTCTTC. This chain uses TRBV27 with TRBJ2-1, with 7 bases that match TRBD2. The germline CDR1 and CDR2 sequences are MNHEY and SMNVEV (reference sequence). V lost 4 bases to trimming and J lost 2 bases; unmatched junction nucleotides: 5. The CDR3 contains 15 residues.

The chain joins TRBV6-6 to TRBJ2-3; D possibly corresponds to TRBD2 (5 bases). V dropped 6 bases and J dropped 6 bases, with 10 bases sitting between them. This CDR3 contains 12 residues. Germline V CDR1 and CDR2: MNHNY, SVGAGI (reference sequence). CDR3: CASRLPGDTQYF. The CDR3 DNA reads TGTGCCAGCAGACTCCCGGGGGATACGCAGTATTTT.

The CDR3 DNA follows: TGTGCCAGCAGTAGGACCTACAGGGATAAGCAGTACTTC. This translates into CASSRTYRDKQYF. This rearrangement joins TRBV27 to TRBJ2-7, with a tentative D call TRBD1 (6 bases). The V end was cut by 5 bases, the J end by 8 bases, with 16 bases between. There are 13 residues in the CDR3. Germline loops: CDR1 MNHEY, CDR2 SMNVEV (reference sequence).

The chain has TRBV18 and TRBJ2-6, with TRBD2 as a possible D gene (6 bases). CDR1 and CDR2 from the germline V gene are KGHSH and LQKENI. Trimming took 0 bases from V and 3 from J, leaving 12 bases between them. CDR3 length: 17 amino acids. CDR3 in amino acids: CASSPPRGASGANVLTF. The CDR3 DNA reads TGTGCCAGCTCACCACCGCGCGGGGCTAGTGGGGCCAACGTCCTGACTTTC.

The chain carries TRBV5-5 and TRBJ2-1; 16 nucleotides agree with TRBD2. Germline CDR1 is SGHKS and CDR2 is YYEKEE (reference sequence). Trimming at V came to 5 bases and at J to 10 bases, leaving 9 bases not matched to a gene. The CDR3 contains 16 residues. CDR3 sequence: CASRLAGTSGGEEQFF. DNA of the CDR3: TGTGCCAGCAGATTAGCTGGGACTAGCGGGGGGGAGGAGCAGTTCTTC.

The gene calls are TRBV5-4 and TRBJ2-7; no reliable D call. CDR3 size: 14 residues. Germline loops: CDR1 SGHNT, CDR2 YYREEE (reference sequence). V lost 0 bases, J lost 4 bases, and 11 bases lay in between. The CDR3: CASSLDSLTYEQYF. The CDR3 nucleotides read TGTGCCAGCAGCTTGGACAGCCTTACTTACGAGCAGTACTTC.

V usage is TRBV19 and J usage is TRBJ1-5; TRBD1 matches 10 bases. Trimming cost V 7 bases and J 4 bases; bases outside gene matches: 7. This CDR3 has 15 residues. Germline CDR1 is LNHDA and CDR2 is SQIVND (reference sequence). CDR3: CASTRGTGANQPQHF. CDR3 DNA: TGTGCCAGTACCCGAGGGACAGGGGCGAATCAGCCCCAGCATTTT.

The CDR3 bases are TGTGCCAGCAATGGGCAGGCGAACACCGGGGAGCTGTTTTTT. Amino acid sequence: CASNGQANTGELFF. The chain carries TRBV6-1 and TRBJ2-2; D unclear. Germline V lookup: CDR1 MNHNS, CDR2 SASEGT. The CDR3 is made up of 14 amino acids. V lost 7 bases, J lost 0 bases, and 9 bases lay in between.

Only a few counts were recorded for this clone. The rearrangement uses TRBV19 and TRBJ1-1, with D unresolved. This CDR3 comprises 14 residues. V was cut by 2 bases and J by 0 bases, with 7 bases left in between. Germline V lookup: CDR1 LNHDA, CDR2 SQIVND (reference sequence). DNA of the CDR3: TGTGCCAGTAGTATATCGGGGTTGAACACTGAAGCTTTCTTT. Amino acids: CASSISGLNTEAFF.

This clone occurred a few times. The chain is built from TRBV30 and TRBJ1-4, with D possibly TRBD1 on 5 matching bases. Between the trimmed V and J ends, which lost 1 base and 0 bases, there was a span of 9 bases. Germline CDR1 and CDR2: GTSNPN and SVGIG (reference sequence). The CDR3 has 15 amino acids. CDR3 nucleotide sequence: TGTGCCTGGAGTGCCGGGGGGGCAACTAATGAAAAACTGTTTTTT. This encodes CAWSAGGATNEKLFF.

The chain has TRBV5-4 and TRBJ2-1, with TRBD1 matching 7 bases. Germline CDR1 reads SGHNT; CDR2 reads YYREEE (reference sequence). The CDR3 loop spans 17 amino acids. Germline trimming cut 4 bases from V and 4 bases from J; bases unmatched to any gene: 14. The CDR3 region is CASSPARPGQSYNEQFF. DNA of the CDR3: TGTGCCAGCAGCCCGGCTCGGCCGGGACAGAGTTACAATGAGCAGTTCTTC.

The chain joins TRBV18 to TRBJ2-1, with 7 bases aligning to TRBD2. J lost 6 bases, V lost 6 bases, and 5 bases had no gene match. Looked up from germline, CDR1 is KGHSH and CDR2 is LQKENI. The CDR3 consists of 13 residues. CDR3 region: CASSPAGVNEQFF. CDR3 bases: TGTGCCAGCTCCCCGGCGGGGGTCAATGAGCAGTTCTTC.

This sequence joins TRBV7-2 and TRBJ2-1; 9 bases are a match to TRBD2. The germline V gene encodes CDR1 SGHTA and CDR2 FQGNSA. V lost 1 base to trimming and J lost 8 bases; unmatched junction nucleotides: 6. This CDR3 is 15 amino acids long. CDR3 nucleotides: TGTGCCAGCAGCTTAGGTGGCGGGAGGGTCTATGAGCAGTTCTTC. Its protein product is CASSLGGGRVYEQFF.

The chain recombines TRBV6-1 with TRBJ2-3; D is perhaps TRBD2 (6 bases). The ends were cut back, 2 bases at V and 4 bases at J, with 16 bases in the middle. The CDR3 consists of 16 residues. Germline lookup yields CDR1 MNHNS and CDR2 SASEGT. The CDR3 DNA sequence: TGTGCCAGCAGTGAATTTGGACTACGAACCCCAGATACGCAGTATTTT. It specifies CASSEFGLRTPDTQYF.

The rearrangement links TRBV6-1 to TRBJ2-5; TRBD2 agrees at 11 bases. The CDR3 length is 15 residues. With 6 bases clipped from V and 2 bases from J, the junction kept 5 bases outside the gene matches. Germline loops: CDR1 MNHNS, CDR2 SASEGT. In nucleotides, the CDR3 is TGTGCCAGCAGGCCGGGACTAGCGGTACAAGAGACCCAGTACTTC. This translates into CASRPGLAVQETQYF.

The chain links TRBV27 to TRBJ2-2; a weak D match, TRBD1 (6 bases). This CDR3 comprises 14 residues. The germline V gene encodes CDR1 MNHEY and CDR2 SMNVEV (reference sequence). The germline V and J ends were trimmed by 6 bases and 2 bases, with 10 bases remaining between them. CDR3 sequence reads: CASRTQGNTGELFF. The CDR3, as DNA: TGTGCCAGCAGAACACAGGGTAACACCGGGGAGCTGTTTTTT.

The gene calls are TRBV5-1 and TRBJ1-6; D ambiguous. The CDR3 loop spans 15 amino acids. Deletions cut 0 bases from V and 10 bases from J, with 14 bases between. Germline values: CDR1 SGHRS, CDR2 YFSETQ. The CDR3 loop reads CASSLVQLLDSPLHF. The CDR3 nucleotides are TGCGCCAGCAGCTTGGTACAGCTCCTTGACTCACCCCTCCACTTT.

The gene calls are TRBV5-6 and TRBJ2-5; D is possibly TRBD1 (5 bases). The end of the DNA is better explained by TRBJ2-7, so the J call may be wrong. Germline CDR1 and CDR2: SGHDT and YYEEEE. CDR3 length: 16 residues. The CDR3 protein is CASSLGRQSRAYEQYF. CDR3 coding DNA: TGTGCCAGCAGCTTGGGAAGACAGTCTCGGGCCTACGAGCAGTACTTC.

The chain carries TRBV6-1 and TRBJ1-2, with 7 bases fitting TRBD1. The CDR3 loop spans 13 amino acids. The germline CDR1 and CDR2 sequences are MNHNS and SASEGT. V lost 6 bases and J lost 11; bases outside the gene matches: 12. The CDR3 coding sequence is TGTGCCAGCAGAGGCAGGGGGTCCTATGTTTACACCTTC. Amino acid sequence: CASRGRGSYVYTF.

The chain employs TRBV13 and TRBJ1-6; 9 bases are shared with TRBD1. This CDR3 comprises 14 residues. Germline trimming cut 4 bases from V and 7 bases from J; bases unmatched to any gene: 2. The V gene's germline CDR1 is PRHDT and CDR2 FYEKMQ (reference sequence). The DNA for the CDR3 is TGTGCCAGCAGCTGGGACAGGGACAATTCACCCCTCCACTTT. Amino acid sequence: CASSWDRDNSPLHF.

V gene TRBV13 combines with J gene TRBJ1-2, with 11 bases that match TRBD1. This CDR3 has 14 amino acids. Germline V lookup: CDR1 PRHDT, CDR2 FYEKMQ (reference sequence). Trimming took 5 bases from V and 3 from J; bases not matched to a gene: 2. The CDR3 DNA reads TGTGCCAGCAGCCGGGACAGGGGGGACTATGGCTACACCTTC. It translates to CASSRDRGDYGYTF.

The chain carries TRBV5-1 and TRBJ1-1, with D tentatively TRBD1 (6 bases). The V end was cut by 0 bases, the J end by 1 base, with 10 bases between. The V gene's germline CDR1 is SGHRS and CDR2 YFSETQ. This CDR3 is 15 amino acids long. The CDR3 is CASSLDGTTNTEAFF. CDR3 in DNA: TGCGCCAGCAGCTTGGACGGGACAACGAACACTGAAGCTTTCTTT.

This chain joins TRBV2 and TRBJ2-2, with 8 bases lining up with TRBD1. The V gene end was trimmed by 6 bases and the J gene end by 5 bases; junction bases not matched to a gene: 2. This CDR3 comprises 13 residues. Germline values: CDR1 SNHLY, CDR2 FYNNEI. The CDR3 region has the DNA TGTGCCAGCAGGACAGGGGAGACCGGGGAGCTGTTTTTT. It is translated as CASRTGETGELFF.

The V gene is TRBV9, the J gene TRBJ1-2; D unclear. Between the trimmed V and J ends, which lost 0 bases and 7 bases, there was a span of 10 bases. Germline CDR1 reads SGDLS; CDR2 reads YYNGEE. The CDR3 loop spans 13 amino acids. Written as DNA, the CDR3 is TGTGCCAGCAGCGTAGGGCCGGGAGGTGGCTACACCTTC. Translated: CASSVGPGGGYTF.

This chain connects TRBV29-1 to TRBJ1-4, with D maybe TRBD1 (5 bases). Germline CDR1 is SQVTM and CDR2 is ANQGSEA. The CDR3 has 14 amino acids. V lost 5 bases to trimming and J lost 8 bases, with 18 bases between them. The CDR3 nucleotides are TGCAGCGTTTACACGGGCCCCAGACAGGAAAAACTGTTTTTT. Protein sequence: CSVYTGPRQEKLFF.